A single T cell receptor (beta chain) is shown here with its context. The sample belongs to a study of blood T cell repertoires in COVID-19. Across the study: Acute and convalescent COVID-19 samples came from the United States, Italy and Spain. In each case, the material was cDNA or gDNA derived from T cells, B-cell-depleted T cells, or PBMCs.

Authors' analysis steps: How many nucleated cells were present was estimated from reference gene primer amplification. Assay used: immunoSEQ multiplex PCR; TCRdb lists only in-frame clones, some missing. The DNA gave D and trimming, while V, J and clone size come from that table. Of approximately 270,000 clones in the sample, around nine tenths were seen once. CDR1 MNHEY and CDR2 SVGAGI come from the germline V gene. The CDR3 loop spans 16 amino acids. Trimming shortened V by 0 bases and J by 2 bases, and 14 bases separated the two germline ends. The source is a man aged 25 to 45 with acute or convalescent COVID-19. Sequences were obtained from peripheral blood. The V gene is TRBV6-5, the J gene TRBJ2-7; D is possibly TRBD1 (6 bases). CDR3: CASSYSMAGATYEQYF. In DNA, the CDR3 is TGTGCCAGCAGTTACTCGATGGCAGGGGCCACCTACGAGCAGTACTTC.